This TCR beta chain was retrieved from a study of blood T cell repertoires in COVID-19. The wider study: Samples of COVID-19 (acute and convalescent) were obtained from the United States, Italy and Spain. The analysed material was cDNA or gDNA that came from T cells, B-cell-depleted T cells, or PBMCs.

The CDR3 length is 13 residues. Germline CDR1 reads LGHDT; CDR2 reads YNNKEL (reference sequence). V lost 4 bases and J lost 3, with 10 bases in between. In the study's own analysis: Cell counts per sample came from amplifying reference gene primers. Produced via immunoSEQ multiplex PCR; TCRdb's table is partial and in-frame only. The V and J calls and the clone size are those of that table, but D and trimming were determined from the DNA. The repertoire holds approximately 130,000 clones, with approximately 83% as singletons. The table lists this clone with a few counts. This chain links TRBV3-1 (or the pseudogene TRBV3-2) with TRBJ2-7; a possible D gene is TRBD1 (6 bases). Source material: peripheral blood. This sequence was found in a woman in her forties or fifties who had recovered from COVID-19. This CDR3 is CASSLDSVYEQYF. The CDR3 DNA sequence: TGTGCCAGCAGCCTGGACAGTGTCTACGAGCAGTACTTC.